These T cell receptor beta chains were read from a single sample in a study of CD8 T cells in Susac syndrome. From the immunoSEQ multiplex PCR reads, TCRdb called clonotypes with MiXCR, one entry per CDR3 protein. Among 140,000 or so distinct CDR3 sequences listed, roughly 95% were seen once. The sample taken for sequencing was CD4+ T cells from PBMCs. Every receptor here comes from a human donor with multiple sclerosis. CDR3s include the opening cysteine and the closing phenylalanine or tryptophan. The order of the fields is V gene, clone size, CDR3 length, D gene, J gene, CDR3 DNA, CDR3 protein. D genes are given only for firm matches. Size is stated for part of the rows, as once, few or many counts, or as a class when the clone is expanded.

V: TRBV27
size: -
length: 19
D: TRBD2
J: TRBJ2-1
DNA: TGTGCCAGCAGTTTTTCGGTCCGAGACGGACTAGCGGGATCCCGGGAGCAGTTCTTC
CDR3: CASSFSVRDGLAGSREQFF

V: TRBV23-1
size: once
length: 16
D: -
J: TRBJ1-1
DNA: TGCGCCAGCAGTCAATCCCTCAGGGCTGGGGGCACTGAAGCTTTCTTT
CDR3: CASSQSLRAGGTEAFF

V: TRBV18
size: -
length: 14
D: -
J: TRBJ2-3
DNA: TGTGCCAGCTCGCGGGGGCGTGTCGCAGATACGCAGTATTTT
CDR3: CASSRGRVADTQYF

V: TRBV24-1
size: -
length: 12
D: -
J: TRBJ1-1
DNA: TGTGCCACTACTGCCGGCACAGGCGCAGCTTTCTTT
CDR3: CATTAGTGAAFF

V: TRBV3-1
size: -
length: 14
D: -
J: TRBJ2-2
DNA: TGTGCCAGCAGCCAAGACCCCCACACCGGGGAGCTCTTTTTT
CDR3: CASSQDPHTGELFF

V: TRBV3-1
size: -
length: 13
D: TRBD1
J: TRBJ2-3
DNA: TGTGCCAGCAGCCGACAGGGACCAGATACGCAGTATTTT
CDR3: CASSRQGPDTQYF

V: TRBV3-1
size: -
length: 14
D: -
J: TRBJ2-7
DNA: TGTGCCAGCAGCCGGAATGTAGGCTCCTACGAGCAGTACTTC
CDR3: CASSRNVGSYEQYF

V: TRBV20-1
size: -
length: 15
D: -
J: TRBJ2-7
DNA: TGCAGTGCTAGTAACCGGGACGCCGGAGGCTACGAGCAGTACTTC
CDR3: CSASNRDAGGYEQYF

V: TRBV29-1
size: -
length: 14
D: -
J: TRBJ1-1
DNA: TGCAGCGTTGAACTAACAGGGAGGAATGCTGAAGCTTTCTTT
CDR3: CSVELTGRNAEAFF

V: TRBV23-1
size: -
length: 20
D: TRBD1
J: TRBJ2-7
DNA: TGCGCCAGCAGTCAGGAATCGCAGGGGGCCTTCTTAGGCTACTCCTACGAGCAGTACTTC
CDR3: CASSQESQGAFLGYSYEQYF

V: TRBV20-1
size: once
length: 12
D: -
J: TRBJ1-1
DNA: TGCAGTGCGGGCGGCGACAGAGCGATGGCTTTCTTT
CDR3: CSAGGDRAMAFF

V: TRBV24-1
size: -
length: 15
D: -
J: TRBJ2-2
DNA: TGTGCCACCAGTGATTTAATGGAGAACACCGGGGAGCTGTTTTTT
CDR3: CATSDLMENTGELFF

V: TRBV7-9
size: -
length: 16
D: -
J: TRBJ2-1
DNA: TGTGCCAGCAGCTTAGCGTCAGGGCACTCCTACAATGAGCAGTTCTTC
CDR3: CASSLASGHSYNEQFF

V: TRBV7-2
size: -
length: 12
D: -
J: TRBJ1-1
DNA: TGTGCCAGCAGCTTGGTGAGGGCTGAAGCTTTCTTT
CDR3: CASSLVRAEAFF

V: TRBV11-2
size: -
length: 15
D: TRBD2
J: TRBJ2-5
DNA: TGTGCCAGCAGCCAGACTAGCGGAGGGTCAGAGACCCAGTACTTC
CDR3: CASSQTSGGSETQYF

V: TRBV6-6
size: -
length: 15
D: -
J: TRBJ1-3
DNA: TGTGCCAGCAACGGGGTCGGAGGGATTGGAAACACCATATATTTT
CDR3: CASNGVGGIGNTIYF

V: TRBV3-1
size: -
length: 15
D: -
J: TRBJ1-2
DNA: TGTGCCAGCAGCCAAGATCAAAACCGATACTATGGCTACACCTTC
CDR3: CASSQDQNRYYGYTF

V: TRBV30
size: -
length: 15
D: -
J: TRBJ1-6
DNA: TGTGCCTGGAGTGCAGCAGGCCTCTATAATTCACCCCTCCACTTT
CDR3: CAWSAAGLYNSPLHF

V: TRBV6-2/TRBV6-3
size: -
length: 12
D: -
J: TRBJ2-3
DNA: TGTGCCAGCAGCACGGACGTCAGTACGCAGTATTTT
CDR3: CASSTDVSTQYF

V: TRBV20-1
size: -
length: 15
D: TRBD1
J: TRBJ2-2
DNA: TGCAGTGCTAGAGCGACAGGGAGTCCCACCGGGGAGCTGTTTTTT
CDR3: CSARATGSPTGELFF

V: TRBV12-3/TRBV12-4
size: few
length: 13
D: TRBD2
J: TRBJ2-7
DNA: TGTGCCAGCAGTAATAGCGGGTCCCTCGAGCAGTACTTC
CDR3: CASSNSGSLEQYF

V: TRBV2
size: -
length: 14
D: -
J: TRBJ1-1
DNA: TGTGCCAGCAGTGAGGAGACAGTTAGTCCTGAAGCTTTCTTT
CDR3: CASSEETVSPEAFF

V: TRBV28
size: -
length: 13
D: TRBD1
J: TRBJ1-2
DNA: TGTGCCAGCGGGGACAGCCTTAACTATGGCTACACCTTC
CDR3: CASGDSLNYGYTF

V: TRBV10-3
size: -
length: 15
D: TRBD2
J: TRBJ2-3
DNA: TGTGCCATCAGTGTCGAGGGACTAGCGACAGATACGCAGTATTTT
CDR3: CAISVEGLATDTQYF

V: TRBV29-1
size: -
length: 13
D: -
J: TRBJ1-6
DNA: TGCAGCGTTGGTTCCGGGATAGGTTCACCCCTCCACTTT
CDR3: CSVGSGIGSPLHF

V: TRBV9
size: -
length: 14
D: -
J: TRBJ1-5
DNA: TGTGCCAGCAGCGTAAGTGGGGGGAATCAGCCCCAGCATTTT
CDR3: CASSVSGGNQPQHF

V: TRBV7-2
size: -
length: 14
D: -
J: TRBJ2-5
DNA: TGTGCCAGCAGCTTTCAGGCAGGGGGGGAGACCCAGTACTTC
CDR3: CASSFQAGGETQYF

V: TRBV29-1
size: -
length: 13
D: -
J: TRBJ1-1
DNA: TGCAGCGTTGGGGTGGGCGGGAACACTGAAGCTTTCTTT
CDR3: CSVGVGGNTEAFF

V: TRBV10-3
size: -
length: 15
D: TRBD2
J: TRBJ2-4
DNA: TGTGCCATCAGGGCTAGCGGGGGGAGTGGAAACATTCAGTACTTC
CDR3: CAIRASGGSGNIQYF